The TCR beta chain described here comes from a study of metastatic and nonmetastatic thyroid tumors. In the study overall: The authors compared repertoires across blood and tumor or nodule tissue from malignant and benign thyroid patients.

As regards this clone: Its antigen is not identified.

Before thyroid surgery, none of the patients had received any treatment. Per the original methods: The study built a papillary thyroid cancer distant-metastasis classifier from CDR3 differences across clinicopathological groups. TCRdb re-called the PCR reads through MiXCR. These V and J calls derive from TCRdb rather than the authors' analysis. The table lists around 27,000 clones, less than 25% of them singletons, with 2% to 3% in the top ten. The germline V gene has CDR1 SGHRS and CDR2 YFSETQ. This CDR3 is built from 15 residues. V was trimmed by 3 bases and J by 4 bases, leaving 17 bases between them. General study results and limits: Significantly higher TCR beta diversity was reportedly seen in malignant thyroid tumors than benign nodules, in blood and tumor.

The TCR comes from a female donor with papillary thyroid cancer or a benign thyroid nodule (not recorded which). Some clones in this sample may be carry-over from other donors' samples. V usage is TRBV5-1 and J usage is TRBJ2-7, with D possibly TRBD2 on 6 matching bases. The sequenced sample consisted of blood. The CDR3: CASSSLPGVGYEQYF. In nucleotides, the CDR3 is TGCGCCAGCAGCTCTCTACCGGGAGTAGGATACGAGCAGTACTTC.